The source of this TCR beta chain is a study of CD8+ T cells in alopecia areata. V was clipped by 4 bases and J by 2 bases, with 13 bases between them. Per the germline V gene, CDR1 is SGDLS and CDR2 is YYNGEE. The CDR3 sequence is 14 residues long. RNA extraction and reverse transcription yielded cDNA as sequencing template. Clones were sequenced by immunoSEQ multiplex PCR, and TCRdb holds only the in-frame ones, with some missing. The sample consists of 90,000 to 130,000 clones, approximately 63% of them appearing once. Regarding the study as a whole: Researchers reported that TCR sharing among patients proved less clear than in mice, possibly HLA-linked. Sequence data from scalp samples additionally include resident alphabeta T cells of normal skin. Elevated clonality characterized lesional scalp relative to normal scalp, particularly in alopecia totalis/universalis.

On this clone itself: What it binds is unknown.

Both CD4+ and CD8+ T cells were separated by sorting PBMCs. The chain employs TRBV9 and TRBJ2-7; no clear D. Sequenced material: CD8+ T cells sorted from blood. The TCR comes from a human donor in good health. CDR3 residues: CASSPSGLTYEQYF. DNA of the CDR3: TGTGCCAGCAGCCCCTCTGGGCTAACCTACGAGCAGTACTTC.